Listed here are 25 T cell receptor beta chains from one sample, sequenced in a study of cytomegalovirus exposure and HLA in healthy donors. Amplification used 60 Vbeta primers and 13 Jbeta primers. This table comes from immunoSEQ multiplex PCR, and its TCRdb copy is limited to in-frame clones, with some not included. Counted here are 200,000 to 250,000 clones, about 80% occurring once; the ten biggest clones make up 8%. The specimen was PBMCs. The receptors derive from a woman aged 55 to 70 in good health and CMV-seropositive.

CDR3 loop: CASSPGQSFYEQYF. CDR3 nucleotide sequence: TGTGCCAGCAGCCCGGGACAGTCCTTCTACGAGCAGTACTTC. The rearrangement uses TRBV7-2 and TRBJ2-7; 7 bases agree with TRBD1. After removal of 5 bases from V and 3 bases from J, the junction contained 7 bases not matched to a gene. This CDR3 is 14 amino acids long. The V gene's germline CDR1 is SGHTA and CDR2 FQGNSA.

The V gene is TRBV27, the J gene TRBJ2-1; 10 nucleotides match TRBD2. This CDR3 spans 17 amino acids. Germline CDR1 MNHEY, CDR2 SMNVEV (reference sequence). V gave up 4 bases and J gave up 0 bases; unmatched junction bases: 6. CDR3 sequence (DNA): TGTGCCAGCAGTTCCCGACTAGCGGGCCGCTCCTACAATGAGCAGTTCTTC. It yields the protein CASSSRLAGRSYNEQFF.

The chain recombines TRBV7-9 with TRBJ2-1; no firm D call. Trimming removed 8 bases at V and 0 bases at J, with 11 bases between. The CDR3 extends over 14 amino acids. Germline V gene data show CDR1 as SEHNR and CDR2 as FQNEAQ (reference sequence). The CDR3 DNA sequence: TGTGCCAGCGGAGACGGAACCTCCTACAATGAGCAGTTCTTC. It codes for CASGDGTSYNEQFF.

The table lists this clone with a few counts. Other DNA sequences in this sample translate to the same CDR3. The V and J genes are TRBV5-1 and TRBJ1-1, with 8 bases fitting TRBD1. The V segment lost 0 bases and the J segment 5 bases; nucleotides outside the gene matches: 6. The CDR3 extends over 15 amino acids. Germline CDR1 SGHRS, CDR2 YFSETQ. Here the CDR3 DNA reads TGCGCCAGCAGCTTGGGGCAGGGGGCATTGACTGAAGCTTTCTTT. This codes for CASSLGQGALTEAFF.

The rearrangement joins TRBV7-9 to TRBJ2-1, with D tentatively TRBD2 (7 bases). This CDR3 contains 17 residues. With 4 bases removed from V and 2 bases from J, the gap between germline ends came to 18 bases. Germline assignment: CDR1 SEHNR and CDR2 FQNEAQ (reference sequence). CDR3 nucleotide sequence: TGTGCCAGCAGCTCCGAGGGGGGGCGAGGTACCTACAATGAGCAGTTCTTC. Translation: CASSSEGGRGTYNEQFF.

The rearrangement joins TRBV5-1 to TRBJ2-5; 14 positions agree with TRBD2. Germline V gene lookup returns CDR1 SGHRS and CDR2 YFSETQ. Germline trimming cut 0 bases from V and 4 bases from J; bases unmatched to any gene: 2. This CDR3 spans 16 amino acids. CDR3 bases: TGCGCCAGCAGCTTGGGGGGGACTAGCGGGAGAGAGACCCAGTACTTC. Protein product: CASSLGGTSGRETQYF.

The chain employs TRBV28 and TRBJ2-1; D possibly corresponds to TRBD1 (7 bases). Germline CDR1 is MDHEN and CDR2 is SYDVKM. Trimming cost V 5 bases and J 7 bases, with 15 bases left between them. This CDR3 comprises 14 residues. CDR3 loop: CASSPPTGRNEQFF. For the CDR3, the DNA is TGTGCCAGCAGTCCCCCGACAGGGAGGAATGAGCAGTTCTTC.

The chain has TRBV9 and TRBJ1-4; TRBD1 matches at 8 bases. CDR3 length equals 17 residues. Trimming cost V 0 bases and J 6 bases; bases outside gene matches: 10. In germline, CDR1 is SGDLS, CDR2 YYNGEE. The CDR3 loop is CASSVEGQDQRDEKLFF. In DNA, the CDR3 is TGTGCCAGCAGCGTAGAGGGACAGGACCAGAGGGATGAAAAACTGTTTTTT.

The chain combines TRBV4-2 with TRBJ2-5; D unclear. CDR3 size: 14 residues. CDR1 LGHNA and CDR2 YNFKEQ come from the germline V gene. Trimming pared 3 bases from V and 5 bases from J, leaving 13 bases between. This chain's CDR3 is CASSHRHHEETQYF. The CDR3 bases are TGTGCCAGCAGCCACAGGCATCATGAGGAGACCCAGTACTTC.

This clone was counted a few times. The chain recombines TRBV11-2 with TRBJ2-3, with 9 positions matching TRBD2. This CDR3 is built from 15 residues. Germline V gene sequence: CDR1 SGHAT, CDR2 FQNNGV. V was clipped by 5 bases and J by 7 bases; unmatched bases: 10. CDR3 residues: CASSLMGLAKNTQYF. The CDR3 DNA is TGTGCCAGCAGCCTAATGGGACTAGCAAAAAATACGCAGTATTTT. Looking up the rest from reference TRBV11-2 and TRBJ2-3 gives the full variable domain: EAGVAQSPRYKIIEKRQSVAFWCNPISGHATLYWYQQILGQGPKLLIQFQNNGVVDDSQLPKDRFSAERLKGVDSTLKIQPAKLEDSAVYLCASSLMGLAKNTQYFGPGTRLTVL.

In this sample, this clone turned up a few times. The chain recombines TRBV4-2 with TRBJ2-5; D may be TRBD2 (5 bases). V lost 6 bases, J lost 2 bases, and 7 bases lay in between. Germline CDR1 LGHNA, CDR2 YNFKEQ. This CDR3 comprises 12 residues. Here the CDR3 reads CASSSEQETQYF. The CDR3 DNA sequence: TGTGCCAGCAGTAGCGAGCAAGAGACCCAGTACTTC.

The chain links TRBV10-3 to TRBJ2-1; TRBD2 is a possible D gene (5 bases). CDR3 length: 15 residues. Trimming stripped 7 bases from V and 8 bases from J, with 21 bases between. CDR1 is ENHRY and CDR2 is SYGVKD in the germline V gene. CDR3 protein: CAITTEDSPSHEQFF. CDR3 sequence (DNA): TGTGCCATCACCACCGAGGACTCCCCTTCCCATGAGCAGTTCTTC.

The V gene is TRBV19, the J gene TRBJ1-5; 7 positions agree with TRBD1. V was clipped by 7 bases and J by 6 bases; unmatched bases: 9. From germline, CDR1 is LNHDA and CDR2 SQIVND (reference sequence). The CDR3 covers 14 residues. Written as DNA, the CDR3 is TGTGCCAGTACCGGGACAGATACGGCTCAGCCCCAGCATTTT. Amino acids: CASTGTDTAQPQHF.

The genes are TRBV9 and TRBJ2-7; D is possibly TRBD2 (6 bases). Trimming pared 0 bases from V and 3 bases from J, leaving 13 bases between. This CDR3 is 15 amino acids long. In germline, CDR1 is SGDLS, CDR2 YYNGEE. This chain's CDR3 is CASSVGGTGLYEQYF. The CDR3 DNA follows: TGTGCCAGCAGCGTAGGGGGGACTGGCCTCTACGAGCAGTACTTC.

V gene TRBV29-1 combines with J gene TRBJ2-3, with TRBD2 matching 11 bases. The J segment lost 0 bases and the V segment lost 5 bases, leaving 7 bases of the junction unmatched. The CDR3 consists of 16 residues. The V gene's germline CDR1 is SQVTM and CDR2 ANQGSEA. The CDR3 nucleotides read TGCAGCGTTTTGACTAGCGGGAATCCTAGCACAGATACGCAGTATTTT. It codes for CSVLTSGNPSTDTQYF.

This chain's CDR3 is CASSFSGTNEKLFF. The CDR3 DNA sequence: TGCGCCAGCAGCTTCTCCGGGACTAATGAAAAACTGTTTTTT. V usage is TRBV5-1 and J usage is TRBJ1-4; no firm D call. The CDR3 contains 14 residues. V was cut by 2 bases and J by 2 bases, with 7 bases left in between. The V gene's germline CDR1 is SGHRS and CDR2 YFSETQ. Filled out from reference TRBV5-1 and TRBJ1-4, the complete variable domain reads KAGVTQTPRYLIKTRGQQVTLSCSPISGHRSVSWYQQTPGQGLQFLFEYFSETQRNKGNFPGRFSGRQFSNSRSEMNVSTLELGDSALYLCASSFSGTNEKLFFGSGTQLSVL.

This chain joins TRBV6-5 and TRBJ1-5; D is ambiguous. Germline values: CDR1 MNHEY, CDR2 SVGAGI. Trimming took 0 bases from V and 3 from J, leaving 9 bases between them. The CDR3 has 15 amino acids. CDR3 amino acids: CASSYSGRNNQPQHF. As DNA, the CDR3 is TGTGCCAGCAGTTACTCCGGCAGGAACAATCAGCCCCAGCATTTT.

The chain recombines TRBV29-1 with TRBJ2-5; tentatively, D is TRBD1 (6 bases). CDR3 length: 12 residues. Germline V gives CDR1 SQVTM, CDR2 ANQGSEA. V was shortened by 7 bases and J by 7 bases, with 16 bases between the two germline ends. CDR3 protein: CSANRESGTQYF. The CDR3 DNA reads as TGCAGCGCAAACAGGGAATCGGGGACCCAGTACTTC.

This clone appeared a few times. The J gene is TRBJ1-2, the V gene TRBV5-6; 9 bases are a match to TRBD1. The germline gives CDR1 SGHDT, CDR2 YYEEEE. The CDR3 length is 14 residues. J lost 4 bases, V lost 4 bases, and 5 bases had no gene match. The CDR3 DNA is TGTGCCAGCAGCATGGGACAGGGATTCTATGGCTACACCTTC. Translating gives CASSMGQGFYGYTF.

V usage is TRBV2 and J usage is TRBJ1-1; D possibly corresponds to TRBD1 (6 bases). The CDR3 totals 16 residues. From germline, CDR1 is SNHLY and CDR2 FYNNEI. V lost 6 bases to trimming and J lost 3 bases, with 20 bases between them. As DNA, the CDR3 is TGTGCCAGCAGACTCATATTACAGGGCGTGGACACTGAAGCTTTCTTT. Protein: CASRLILQGVDTEAFF.

Comment on this clone: The sample has other DNA sequences that encode this CDR3 too. The rearrangement uses TRBV25-1 and TRBJ2-3, with D uncertain. Trimming took off 0 bases at V and 6 bases at J, with 10 bases between the two ends. The germline V gene has CDR1 MGHDK and CDR2 SYGVNS. The CDR3 has 14 residues. DNA of the CDR3: TGTGCCAGCAGTGAATATTCCCTAACTGATACGCAGTATTTT. Translating gives CASSEYSLTDTQYF. The full variable domain, with the rest looked up from reference TRBV25-1 and TRBJ2-3, is EADIYQTPRYLVIGTGKKITLECSQTMGHDKMYWYQQDPGMELHLIHYSYGVNSTEKGDLSSESTVSRIRTEHFPLTLESARPSHTSQYLCASSEYSLTDTQYFGPGTRLTVL.

The rearrangement links TRBV5-6 to TRBJ2-7; 9 positions match TRBD2. V lost 3 bases to trimming and J lost 8 bases; unmatched junction nucleotides: 9. Germline CDR1 is SGHDT and CDR2 is YYEEEE. CDR3 size: 14 residues. In nucleotides, the CDR3 is TGTGCCAGCAGCTCCGGGACTAGCATTTCTAAGCAGTACTTC. Translating gives CASSSGTSISKQYF.

The rearrangement uses TRBV2 and TRBJ2-5; no firm D call. The germline gives CDR1 SNHLY, CDR2 FYNNEI. V lost 6 bases, J lost 4 bases, and 15 bases lay in between. This CDR3 has 14 amino acids. The CDR3 here is CASRATRSGETQYF. The CDR3 nucleotides are TGTGCCAGCAGAGCTACACGGAGTGGAGAGACCCAGTACTTC.

V usage is TRBV2 and J usage is TRBJ1-2, with D tentatively TRBD1 (6 bases). This CDR3 spans 13 amino acids. V was trimmed by 3 bases and J by 3 bases, leaving 8 bases between them. Germline CDR1 reads SNHLY; CDR2 reads FYNNEI. CDR3 loop: CASSDPGDYGYTF. Written as DNA, the CDR3 is TGTGCCAGCAGTGATCCAGGGGACTATGGCTACACCTTC. Based on the CDR3 plus reference TRBV2 and TRBJ1-2, the full variable domain is EPEVTQTPSHQVTQMGQEVILRCVPISNHLYFYWYRQILGQKVEFLVSFYNNEISEKSEIFDDQFSVERPDGSNFTLKIRSTKLEDSAMYFCASSDPGDYGYTFGSGTRLTVV.

The J gene is TRBJ1-1, the V gene TRBV19; D might be TRBD1 (6 bases). With 8 bases removed from V and 0 bases from J, the gap between germline ends came to 10 bases. CDR3 length equals 13 residues. CDR1 LNHDA and CDR2 SQIVND come from the germline V gene (reference sequence). The CDR3 DNA reads as TGTGCCAGTTTCCAGGGGCTGAACACTGAAGCTTTCTTT. Protein sequence: CASFQGLNTEAFF.